One and the same sample provided the 12 T cell receptor beta chains below, sequenced in a study of blood T cell repertoires in COVID-19. Profiled with immunoSEQ multiplex PCR; TCRdb holds only in-frame clones, not every one. The repertoire holds roughly 300,000 clones, with 75% to 95% as singletons. Sequencing was done on a sample of PBMCs or T cells enriched from blood (not recorded which). The receptors derive from a woman aged 25 to 39 who had recovered from COVID-19.

This rearrangement joins TRBV6-2 or TRBV6-3 to TRBJ2-1; the D is unclear. V lost 0 bases and J 6 bases, leaving 6 bases between the germline ends. In germline, CDR1 is MNHEY, CDR2 SVGEGT. This CDR3 region has 13 residues. The CDR3 bases are TGTGCCAGCAGTTACTCGACTGCCAATGAGCAGTTCTTC. This codes for CASSYSTANEQFF.

The genes are TRBV7-3 and TRBJ1-3; 8 bases match TRBD1. CDR1 SGHTA and CDR2 FQGTGA come from the germline V gene. The CDR3 runs to 17 residues. Trimming at V came to 5 bases and at J to 2 bases, leaving 11 bases not matched to a gene. The CDR3 is CASSDNGGQGAGNTIYF. In nucleotides, the CDR3 is TGTGCCAGCAGCGATAACGGCGGACAGGGAGCTGGAAACACCATATATTTT.

This rearrangement joins TRBV7-9 to TRBJ1-4; the D gene is possibly TRBD1 (6 bases). V shed 5 bases and J shed 8 bases, with 18 bases lying between them. The germline gives CDR1 SEHNR, CDR2 FQNEAQ (reference sequence). The CDR3 length is 15 residues. In DNA, the CDR3 is TGTGCCAGCAGCCACGACGGGACAAGTCCCGAAAAACTGTTTTTT. The encoded protein is CASSHDGTSPEKLFF.

Remarks on this clone: Distinct nucleotide sequences in the sample also encode this CDR3. The V and J genes are TRBV11-3 and TRBJ2-6; 7 bases agree with TRBD2. The germline gives CDR1 SGHNT, CDR2 YENEEA. The J segment lost 3 bases and the V segment lost 3 bases, leaving 2 bases of the junction unmatched. There are 15 residues in the CDR3. This chain's CDR3 is CASSLGGSGANVLTF. CDR3 coding DNA: TGTGCCAGCAGCTTGGGAGGGAGTGGGGCCAACGTCCTGACTTTC.

The chain combines TRBV7-2 with TRBJ1-3; D ambiguous. The germline CDR1 and CDR2 sequences are SGHTA and FQGNSA. The CDR3 extends over 12 amino acids. V was cut by 1 base and J by 4 bases, with 2 bases left in between. CDR3 sequence: CASSLVGNTIYF. The CDR3 nucleotides read TGTGCCAGCAGCTTAGTAGGAAACACCATATATTTT. The full variable domain, in which reference TRBV7-2 and TRBJ1-3 provide the parts outside the CDR3, is GAGVSQSPSNKVTEKGKDVELRCDPISGHTALYWYRQSLGQGLEFLIYFQGNSAPDKSGLPSDRFSAERTGGSVSTLTIQRTQQEDSAVYLCASSLVGNTIYFGEGSWLTVV.

The chain couples TRBV7-3 to TRBJ1-2; 8 bases agree with TRBD1. The CDR3 length is 16 residues. Unmatched junction bases numbered 8, after V lost 5 bases and J lost 0 bases. CDR1 and CDR2 from the germline V gene are SGHTA and FQGTGA. CDR3 DNA: TGTGCCAGCAGCGTAGGGGAGACAGGGGCTAACTATGGCTACACCTTC. Residues: CASSVGETGANYGYTF. Filled out from reference TRBV7-3 and TRBJ1-2, the complete variable domain reads GAGVSQTPSNKVTEKGKYVELRCDPISGHTALYWYRQSLGQGPEFLIYFQGTGAADDSGLPNDRFFAVRPEGSVSTLKIQRTERGDSAVYLCASSVGETGANYGYTFGSGTRLTVV.

V gene TRBV28 combines with J gene TRBJ2-7, with 7 bases identical to TRBD1. Germline trimming cut 5 bases from V and 2 bases from J; bases unmatched to any gene: 6. The CDR3 sequence is 14 residues long. CDR1 and CDR2 from the germline V gene are MDHEN and SYDVKM. CDR3 DNA: TGTGCCAGCAGTATGCCAGGGGGTACCTACGAGCAGTACTTC. This translates into CASSMPGGTYEQYF.

The V gene is TRBV5-4, the J gene TRBJ2-1; the match to TRBD2 covers 14 bases. The CDR3 length is 18 residues. Looked up from germline, CDR1 is SGHNT and CDR2 is YYREEE (reference sequence). With 4 bases clipped from V and 0 bases from J, the junction kept 6 bases outside the gene matches. CDR3 in amino acids: CASSAPGTSGSSYNEQFF. The DNA for the CDR3 is TGTGCCAGCAGCGCCCCCGGGACTAGCGGGAGCTCCTACAATGAGCAGTTCTTC. Full variable domain (remainder filled in from reference TRBV5-4 and TRBJ2-1): ETGVTQSPTHLIKTRGQQVTLRCSSQSGHNTVSWYQQALGQGPQFIFQYYREEENGRGNFPPRFSGLQFPNYSSELNVNALELDDSALYLCASSAPGTSGSSYNEQFFGPGTRLTVL.

The CDR3 DNA sequence: TGTGCCAGTAGTATAAGTCAGGGGGCCGGGGAGCTGTTTTTT. It is translated as CASSISQGAGELFF. This chain connects TRBV19 to TRBJ2-2; 7 bases are shared with TRBD1. The CDR3 is made up of 14 amino acids. The junction had 3 bases not matched to a gene; V was cut back by 2 bases and J by 6 bases. Looked up from germline, CDR1 is LNHDA and CDR2 is SQIVND (reference sequence).

The chain uses TRBV6-1 and TRBJ1-1, with 7 bases fitting TRBD1. With 1 base clipped from V and 0 bases from J, the junction kept 5 bases outside the gene matches. Germline values: CDR1 MNHNS, CDR2 SASEGT. The CDR3 runs to 16 residues. This CDR3 is CASSEGQGWVNTEAFF. The CDR3 bases are TGTGCCAGCAGTGAAGGACAGGGATGGGTGAACACTGAAGCTTTCTTT.

This rearrangement joins TRBV2 to TRBJ1-4; TRBD1 is a possible D gene (5 bases). Between the trimmed V and J ends, which lost 7 bases and 8 bases, there was a span of 17 bases. The CDR3 spans 14 residues. Germline CDR1 and CDR2: SNHLY and FYNNEI. CDR3 bases: TGTGCCAGCAAAGTTTTCCAGGGCCGGGAAAAACTGTTTTTT. This translates into CASKVFQGREKLFF.

The V and J genes are TRBV2 and TRBJ1-5, with D unclear. The length of the CDR3 is 15 residues. The germline V and J ends were trimmed by 6 bases and 0 bases, with 12 bases remaining between them. Germline CDR1 is SNHLY and CDR2 is FYNNEI. The CDR3 reads CASRDTSYSNQPQHF. CDR3 nucleotide sequence: TGTGCCAGCAGAGACACGTCCTATAGCAATCAGCCCCAGCATTTT.